These 27 T cell receptor beta chains were sequenced from one sample in a study of response to subunit inactivated influenza vaccine (dated by TCRdb to the late 2010s). Library preparation was by RT-PCR. The reads were generated on an Illumina HiSeq 2500. TCRdb itself trimmed the public reads at Q25 with fastp, ran MiXCR and retained productive beta chains. CDR3 protein duplicates are merged, each entry listing the most common genes and DNA. The sample has a few hundred thousand distinct CDR3 sequences on record, 11% to 15% of them singletons. Approximately 12% of the sample is taken by the ten largest. Sequenced material: PBMCs from blood, taken approximately 13 days after vaccination. All receptors derive from a man aged 45-60 years who received an inactivated influenza vaccine. Donor details come from another sample of the same person, matched by shared clones.

This clonotype occurred many times. The chain employs TRBV9 and TRBJ2-3; D is uncertain. V lost 0 bases to trimming and J lost 4 bases, with 6 bases between them. Germline CDR1 is SGDLS and CDR2 is YYNGEE. The CDR3 runs to 13 residues. DNA for the CDR3: TGTGCCAGCAGCGTAGCCCCAGCAGATACGCAGTATTTT. It specifies CASSVAPADTQYF.

This clonotype was seen many times. The V and J genes are TRBV20-1 and TRBJ2-7; 8 bases match TRBD2. The CDR3 is 13 amino acids. J lost 2 bases, V lost 7 bases, and 7 bases had no gene match. CDR1 is DFQATT and CDR2 is SNEGSKA in the germline V gene (reference sequence). The CDR3 DNA is TGCAGTGTCAGACTAGCGTACGCCTACGAGCAGTACTTC. It codes for CSVRLAYAYEQYF.

The chain joins TRBV9 to TRBJ1-2, with 8 bases fitting TRBD1. The V gene end was trimmed by 3 bases and the J gene end by 2 bases; junction bases not matched to a gene: 3. This CDR3 has 14 amino acids. Germline-derived CDR1 and CDR2 are SGDLS and YYNGEE. The CDR3, as DNA: TGTGCCAGCAGCGCCCGGACAGGGAACTATGGCTACACCTTC. Protein: CASSARTGNYGYTF.

This clonotype was counted once. The rearrangement joins TRBV15 to TRBJ2-2, with D tentatively TRBD2 (5 bases). The germline V gene encodes CDR1 LNHNV and CDR2 YYDKDF (reference sequence). V lost 5 bases and J lost 7, with 8 bases in between. The CDR3 runs 12 residues. Here the CDR3 DNA reads TGTGCCACCAGCGCGGGCCACGGGGAGCTGTTTTTT. Protein: CATSAGHGELFF.

The chain uses TRBV5-1 and TRBJ1-4; no clear D gene. The CDR3 has 13 residues. The germline V gene has CDR1 SGHRS and CDR2 YFSETQ. The V and J ends lost 0 bases and 8 bases respectively, with 8 bases between them. CDR3 sequence: CASSLDLNEKLFF. The CDR3 DNA reads TGCGCCAGCAGCTTGGATCTGAACGAAAAACTGTTTTTT.

This clonotype occurred a few times. V gene TRBV3-1 combines with J gene TRBJ2-7; a possible D gene is TRBD2 (5 bases). Trimming took 1 base from V and 5 from J, leaving 9 bases between them. The germline CDR1 and CDR2 sequences are LGHDT and YNNKEL (reference sequence). This CDR3 has 13 amino acids. The CDR3 sequence: CASSQGLSDEQYF. CDR3 sequence (DNA): TGTGCCAGCAGCCAAGGACTAAGCGACGAGCAGTACTTC.

This clonotype was detected only a few times. For the CDR3, the DNA is TGTGCCAGCAGTTTTGGGATACGACTAGCGCCCTCCTACAATGAGCAGTTCTTC. Amino acids: CASSFGIRLAPSYNEQFF. The chain uses TRBV28 and TRBJ2-1, with 8 bases identical to TRBD2. This CDR3 region has 18 residues. Germline lookup yields CDR1 MDHEN and CDR2 SYDVKM. The J segment lost 0 bases and the V segment lost 3 bases, leaving 10 bases of the junction unmatched.

The rearrangement links TRBV10-3 to TRBJ2-1, with 12 bases that match TRBD1. V was pared by 10 bases and J by 3 bases, with 4 bases of the junction left unmatched. Germline lookup yields CDR1 ENHRY and CDR2 SYGVKD. The CDR3 loop spans 14 amino acids. In DNA, the CDR3 is TGTGCCACCGGGACAGGGGGCCGCTACAATGAGCAGTTCTTC. It encodes CATGTGGRYNEQFF.

This clonotype was seen a handful of times. This chain links TRBV9 with TRBJ2-1, with 11 positions matching TRBD2. This CDR3 is built from 15 residues. Germline values: CDR1 SGDLS, CDR2 YYNGEE. Trimming took 6 bases from V and 4 from J; bases not matched to a gene: 6. The CDR3 bases are TGTGCCAGCACCTTGGGACTAGCGGTTTACAATGAGCAGTTCTTC. It encodes CASTLGLAVYNEQFF.

In its sample, this clonotype was seen a few times. This rearrangement joins TRBV4-2 to TRBJ2-1, with D maybe TRBD2 (6 bases). CDR3 length equals 16 residues. Germline V gene lookup returns CDR1 LGHNA and CDR2 YNFKEQ. V lost 4 bases to trimming and J lost 7 bases, with 20 bases between them. The CDR3 here is CASSRSVREAHNEQFF. For the CDR3, the DNA is TGTGCCAGCAGCCGGTCCGTTAGGGAGGCCCATAATGAGCAGTTCTTC.

V and J are TRBV7-2 and TRBJ2-1; D gene uncertain. This CDR3 has 15 residues. V was clipped by 2 bases and J by 1 base, with 9 bases between them. CDR1 is SGHTA, CDR2 FQGNSA, per germline. The CDR3 is CASSLTLGSYNEQFF. The CDR3 nucleotides are TGTGCCAGCAGCTTAACCCTAGGGTCCTACAATGAGCAGTTCTTC. The full variable domain, with the rest looked up from reference TRBV7-2 and TRBJ2-1, is GAGVSQSPSNKVTEKGKDVELRCDPISGHTALYWYRQSLGQGLEFLIYFQGNSAPDKSGLPSDRFSAERTGGSVSTLTIQRTQQEDSAVYLCASSLTLGSYNEQFFGPGTRLTVL.

The CDR3 reads CASSLDPEGSEAFF. The CDR3 DNA follows: TGTGCCAGCAGCTTAGACCCGGAGGGTTCTGAAGCTTTCTTT. The chain links TRBV7-9 to TRBJ1-1, with D unresolved. Germline V CDR1 and CDR2: SEHNR, FQNEAQ (reference sequence). The CDR3 consists of 14 residues. V lost 1 base, J lost 6 bases, and 12 bases lay in between.

The V and J genes are TRBV5-4 and TRBJ2-1, with D maybe TRBD1 (5 bases). Germline lookup yields CDR1 SGHNT and CDR2 YYREEE (reference sequence). V lost 4 bases and J lost 1, with 15 bases in between. The CDR3 has 16 amino acids. The CDR3, as DNA: TGTGCCAGCAGCCCGAGACAGTTCCGGTCCTACAATGAGCAGTTCTTC. It yields the protein CASSPRQFRSYNEQFF.

The chain joins TRBV28 to TRBJ2-5; TRBD2 agrees at 11 bases. The ends lost 4 bases at V and 5 bases at J; junction bases unmatched: 6. This CDR3 contains 15 residues. Germline V gene lookup returns CDR1 MDHEN and CDR2 SYDVKM. CDR3 in DNA: TGTGCCAGCAGTTCTAGCGGGAGGTGGCCGGAGACCCAGTACTTC. Its protein is CASSSSGRWPETQYF.

This clonotype was counted at least ten times. V usage is TRBV20-1 and J usage is TRBJ1-1; tentative D call: TRBD1 (6 bases). Germline V gene lookup returns CDR1 DFQATT and CDR2 SNEGSKA (reference sequence). V was pared by 0 bases and J by 3 bases, with 11 bases between. The CDR3 is 14 residues long. The CDR3 nucleotides are TGCAGTGCTAGAGAGCGGGGGGCTTACACTGAAGCTTTCTTT. Its protein product is CSARERGAYTEAFF.

This rearrangement joins TRBV3-1 to TRBJ1-2, with no clear D. Per the germline V gene, CDR1 is LGHDT and CDR2 is YNNKEL (reference sequence). The CDR3 runs 14 residues. With 1 base removed from V and 0 bases from J, the gap between germline ends came to 6 bases. CDR3 sequence reads: CASSQGGANYGYTF. As DNA, the CDR3 is TGTGCCAGCAGCCAAGGGGGAGCTAACTATGGCTACACCTTC.

This clonotype was observed a handful of times. This chain links TRBV7-2 with TRBJ1-6; 9 nucleotides align to TRBD1. J was trimmed by 9 bases and V by 5 bases; bases with no gene match: 8. Germline V gene lookup returns CDR1 SGHTA and CDR2 FQGNSA. The CDR3 contains 15 residues. The CDR3 region is CASSRTGVYASPLHF. The CDR3 DNA is TGTGCCAGCAGCCGGACAGGGGTTTATGCTTCACCCCTCCACTTT.

This clonotype was counted at least ten times. The rearrangement joins TRBV7-2 to TRBJ2-5; perhaps TRBD1 as D (6 bases). Germline values: CDR1 SGHTA, CDR2 FQGNSA. The ends were cut back, 3 bases at V and 4 bases at J, with 12 bases in the middle. The CDR3 has 14 residues. CDR3 region: CASSFQGSIETQYF. CDR3 nucleotide sequence: TGTGCCAGCAGCTTTCAGGGGAGTATAGAGACCCAGTACTTC.

This clonotype was counted ten times or more. V gene TRBV5-1 combines with J gene TRBJ1-1; 9 bases are a match to TRBD1. The CDR3 has 14 residues. CDR1 and CDR2 from the germline V gene are SGHRS and YFSETQ. V lost 3 bases to trimming and J lost 4 bases; unmatched junction nucleotides: 4. Here the CDR3 reads CASSSDRGGTEAFF. The CDR3 DNA reads as TGCGCCAGCAGCTCGGACAGGGGTGGCACTGAAGCTTTCTTT.

This clonotype was recorded a few times. The gene calls are TRBV12-3 or TRBV12-4 and TRBJ1-1, with TRBD1 identical over 8 bases. The CDR3 covers 11 residues. V lost 3 bases, J lost 10 bases, and 1 base stayed unmatched. The CDR3: CASSFDRGAFF. The CDR3 nucleotides are TGTGCCAGCAGTTTCGACAGGGGAGCTTTCTTT.

The chain recombines TRBV20-1 with TRBJ2-7; 11 bases agree with TRBD1. V shed 2 bases and J 1 base; nucleotides not matched to a gene: 4. CDR3 length: 15 amino acids. CDR1 is DFQATT and CDR2 is SNEGSKA in the germline V gene (reference sequence). The CDR3 DNA reads TGCAGTGCTAGATCCGGGACAGGGGGGTCCTACGAGCAGTACTTC. It encodes CSARSGTGGSYEQYF.

The chain combines TRBV6-1 with TRBJ2-7; D remains ambiguous. The V gene lost 6 bases and the J gene lost 0 bases, with 12 bases spanning the gap. From germline, CDR1 is MNHNS and CDR2 SASEGT. The CDR3 totals 14 residues. CDR3 coding DNA: TGTGCCAGCAGCGAGACGCCTTACTCCTACGAGCAGTACTTC. This sequence encodes CASSETPYSYEQYF.

This chain uses TRBV29-1 with TRBJ2-1, with D possibly TRBD1 on 6 matching bases. The CDR3 totals 12 residues. CDR1 and CDR2 (germline): SQVTM, ANQGSEA. V lost 7 bases, J lost 4 bases, and 11 bases lay in between. The CDR3 region is CSGATGYNEQFF. The CDR3 DNA reads as TGCAGCGGGGCTACAGGGTACAATGAGCAGTTCTTC.

The sample holds a few counts of this clonotype. The genes are TRBV15 and TRBJ2-2; perhaps TRBD2 as D (5 bases). CDR1 and CDR2 (germline): LNHNV, YYDKDF (reference sequence). CDR3 length: 15 amino acids. The V end lost 3 bases, the J end lost 4 bases, and 12 bases lay between the germline ends. Written as DNA, the CDR3 is TGTGCCACCAGCAGTCGACAAAGCGGCACCGGGGAGCTGTTTTTT. Amino acid sequence: CATSSRQSGTGELFF. The full variable domain, its missing parts supplied by reference TRBV15 and TRBJ2-2, is DAMVIQNPRYQVTQFGKPVTLSCSQTLNHNVMYWYQQKSSQAPKLLFHYYDKDFNNEADTPDNFQSRRPNTSFCFLDIRSPGLGDTAMYLCATSSRQSGTGELFFGEGSRLTVL.

This clonotype was detected a few times. This chain links TRBV12-3 or TRBV12-4 with TRBJ2-3; D perhaps matches TRBD2 (6 bases). Trimming cost V 8 bases and J 7 bases, with 22 bases left between them. The CDR3 sequence is 15 residues long. CDR3 sequence reads: CASVGSRTTRHTQYF. Here the CDR3 DNA reads TGTGCCAGCGTTGGCTCCCGGACGACTAGACATACGCAGTATTTT.

V gene TRBV6-2 or TRBV6-3 combines with J gene TRBJ2-7; no firm D call. The germline gives CDR1 MNHEY, CDR2 SVGEGT. The ends were cut back, 7 bases at V and 1 base at J, with 11 bases in the middle. CDR3 length: 13 residues. The CDR3 sequence is CASTASRSYEQYF. Written as DNA, the CDR3 is TGTGCCAGCACTGCCAGCAGATCCTACGAGCAGTACTTC.

This sequence joins TRBV5-1 and TRBJ2-3; no clear D. V lost 2 bases, J lost 0 bases, and 10 bases lay in between. Germline CDR1 is SGHRS and CDR2 is YFSETQ. The CDR3 contains 15 residues. The CDR3 bases are TGCGCCAGCAGCTTAAATATCCCTAGCACAGATACGCAGTATTTT. Translating gives CASSLNIPSTDTQYF.